Reported below is one T cell receptor beta chain. The identical CDR3 is also encoded by other nucleotide sequences in the sample. This specimen comes from a study of blood T cell repertoires in COVID-19. Study-level background: From the United States, Italy and Spain came samples of acute and convalescent COVID-19. In each case, the material was cDNA or gDNA derived from T cells, B-cell-depleted T cells, or PBMCs.

Clones were sequenced by immunoSEQ multiplex PCR, and TCRdb holds only the in-frame ones, with some missing. This table has about half a million clones, roughly 88% appearing once. Trimming took 0 bases from V and 8 from J; bases not matched to a gene: 6. This CDR3 comprises 14 residues. Germline-derived CDR1 and CDR2 are LGHDT and YNNKEL (reference sequence). This clonotype was obtained from a human donor in a cohort sampled during active COVID-19. V and J are TRBV3-1 (or the pseudogene TRBV3-2) and TRBJ1-2, with 7 bases that match TRBD1. Specimen: peripheral blood. The CDR3 is CASSQDAGGRGYTF. CDR3 in DNA: TGTGCCAGCAGCCAAGACGCAGGGGGTCGGGGCTACACCTTC.